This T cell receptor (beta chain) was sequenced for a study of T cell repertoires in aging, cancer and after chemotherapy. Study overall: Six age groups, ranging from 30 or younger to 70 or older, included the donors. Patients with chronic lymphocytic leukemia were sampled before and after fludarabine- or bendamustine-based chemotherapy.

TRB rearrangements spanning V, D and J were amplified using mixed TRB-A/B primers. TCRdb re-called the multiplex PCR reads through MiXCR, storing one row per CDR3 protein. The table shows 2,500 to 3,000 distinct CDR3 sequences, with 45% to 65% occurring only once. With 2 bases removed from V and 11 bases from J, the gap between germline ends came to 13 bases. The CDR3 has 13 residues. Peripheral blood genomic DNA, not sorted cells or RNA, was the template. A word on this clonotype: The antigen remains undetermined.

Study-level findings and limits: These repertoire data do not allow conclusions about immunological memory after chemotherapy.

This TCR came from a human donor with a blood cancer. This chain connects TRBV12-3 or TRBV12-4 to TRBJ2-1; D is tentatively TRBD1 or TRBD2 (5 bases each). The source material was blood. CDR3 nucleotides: TGTGCCAGCAGTTTACGGGACGTCGAGAAGCAGTTCTTC. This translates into CASSLRDVEKQFF.